These T cell receptor beta chains were read from a single sample in a study of cytomegalovirus exposure and HLA in healthy donors. Sequencing used immunoSEQ multiplex PCR; TCRdb keeps in-frame clones, though not all of them. This repertoire shows about 150,000 clones, roughly 63% found once; its top ten account for around 7.1%. Sequenced: PBMCs. These receptors all come from a woman in her sixties or seventies in good health and CMV-seropositive. Both conserved end residues are part of each CDR3. The D gene is left open where the match is weak. Not every row has a clone size; where given, it reads once, few, many or a size class.

CDR3 length,clone size,V gene,J gene,D gene,CDR3 DNA,CDR3 protein
13,NA,TRBV7-8,TRBJ2-7,TRBD1,TGTGCCAGCAGCTTAGCGAGTGGCCAGGGGGAGTACTTC,CASSLASGQGEYF
15,NA,TRBV5-8,TRBJ1-4,NA,TGTGCCAGCAGTTCACGGGTTACAACTAATGAAAAACTGTTTTTT,CASSSRVTTNEKLFF
18,NA,TRBV19,TRBJ2-1,TRBD2,TGTGCCAGTAGTATAGAGGGGACTAGCGGGAGCCCTTACAATGAGCAGTTCTTC,CASSIEGTSGSPYNEQFF
16,NA,TRBV7-3,TRBJ2-7,TRBD2,TGTGCCAGCAGCCCCCGCGGGACTAGCGGGTTATACGAGCAGTACTTC,CASSPRGTSGLYEQYF
14,NA,TRBV13,TRBJ2-7,TRBD1,TGTGCCAGCAGCCCAGGGACAGGCTCTTACGAGCAGTACTTC,CASSPGTGSYEQYF
16,NA,TRBV7-2,TRBJ2-7,TRBD1,TGTGCCAGCAGCCCGGAGACAGGGGCAAGCTCCTACGAGCAGTACTTC,CASSPETGASSYEQYF
15,NA,TRBV6-5,TRBJ2-3,TRBD1,TGTGCCAGCACCAAGGGACAGGGAGAGCGGTATACGCAGTATTTT,CASTKGQGERYTQYF
16,NA,TRBV13,TRBJ2-5,NA,TGTGCCAGCAGCTCAACTAGACGTAGGCTACAAGAGACCCAGTACTTC,CASSSTRRRLQETQYF
15,NA,TRBV4-3,TRBJ1-2,TRBD1,TGCGCCAGCAGCCCTAACCCGACAGGGGAGGAAGGCTACACCTTC,CASSPNPTGEEGYTF
17,NA,TRBV18,TRBJ2-1,TRBD2,TGTGCCAGCTCAGAAGAAGCTAGCGGGAGGGATCACAATGAGCAGTTCTTC,CASSEEASGRDHNEQFF
15,NA,TRBV30,TRBJ2-7,TRBD2,TGTGCCTGGGAGCCTGGACTAGCGGGAGCTGGGGAGCAGTACTTC,CAWEPGLAGAGEQYF
15,few,TRBV18,TRBJ1-2,TRBD1,TGTGCCAGCTCACCATCCGGGACAGGATCCTATGGCTACACCTTC,CASSPSGTGSYGYTF
13,NA,TRBV27,TRBJ2-7,TRBD2,TGTGCCAGCAGCGGACTAGAGTTCTACGAGCAGTACTTC,CASSGLEFYEQYF
16,few,TRBV2,TRBJ2-1,TRBD2,TGTGCCAGCAGTACGAGTAGCGGGAGCTCCTACAATGAGCAGTTCTTC,CASSTSSGSSYNEQFF
14,once,TRBV2,TRBJ1-1,NA,TGTGCCAGCGCCGCTGGGCGGGGGAACACTGAAGATTTCTTT,CASAAGRGNTEDFF
15,NA,TRBV30,TRBJ2-3,TRBD1,TGTGCCTACCGGGACAGGAGCTATAGCACAGATACGCAGTATTTT,CAYRDRSYSTDTQYF
15,NA,TRBV11-2,TRBJ2-7,NA,TGTGCCAGCAGCTTAGCTTCAGGCAGCTCCTACGAGCAGTACTTC,CASSLASGSSYEQYF
16,NA,TRBV5-4,TRBJ2-1,TRBD2,TGTGCCAGCAGCTTGGGGGGGCTAGCGGGAAGCAATGAGCAGTTCTTC,CASSLGGLAGSNEQFF
12,NA,TRBV6-1,TRBJ2-7,TRBD1,TGTGCCGGGGGGACAGGATACTACGAGCAGTACTTC,CAGGTGYYEQYF
17,NA,TRBV11-2,TRBJ2-7,TRBD1,TGTGCCAGCAGCTTCACCGAATCGGGACAGGGGGCCTACGAGCAGTACTTC,CASSFTESGQGAYEQYF
14,few,TRBV7-3,TRBJ2-2,TRBD2,TGTGCCAGCAGCTTCGGCGGGAGTGCCGGGGAGCTGTTTTTT,CASSFGGSAGELFF
15,NA,TRBV5-1,TRBJ2-2,TRBD2,TGCGCCAGCAGCCCCGGGACTAGCGTCACCGGGGAGCTGTTTTTT,CASSPGTSVTGELFF
16,few,TRBV18,TRBJ2-1,TRBD2,TGTGCCAGCTCACCATCGGGGGGATTAATCTACAATGAGCAGTTCTTC,CASSPSGGLIYNEQFF
14,NA,TRBV28,TRBJ2-1,TRBD2,TGTGCCAGCAGTCTAGCGGGAGGGCGTGATGAGCAGTTCTTC,CASSLAGGRDEQFF
16,once,TRBV30,TRBJ2-1,TRBD2,TGTGCCTGTACCGGGACTAGCGGGAGGTCCTACAATGAGCAGTTCTTC,CACTGTSGRSYNEQFF
15,NA,TRBV9,TRBJ1-2,TRBD1,TGTGCCAGCAGCGTAGTAGGGACAGGTCGGTATGGCTACACCTTC,CASSVVGTGRYGYTF
16,few,TRBV5-1,TRBJ1-5,TRBD1,TGCGCCAGCAGCTTGGGAGGGGGCGCCGGCAATCAGCCCCAGCATTTT,CASSLGGGAGNQPQHF
14,NA,TRBV19,TRBJ1-3,NA,TGTGCCAGTAGGCTCGACAGTTCTGGAAACACCATATATTTT,CASRLDSSGNTIYF
16,NA,TRBV29-1,TRBJ1-1,TRBD1,TGCAGCGTTGAAGATCGTTGGACAGGAGAAAACACTGAAGCTTTCTTT,CSVEDRWTGENTEAFF
13,NA,TRBV5-4,TRBJ2-5,TRBD2,TGTGCCAGCAGCCGGACTAGCGGAGAGACCCAGTACTTC,CASSRTSGETQYF
14,NA,TRBV5-6,TRBJ1-2,NA,TGTGCCAGCAGCTTGGAGCGGACTAACTATGGCTACACCTTC,CASSLERTNYGYTF
14,few,TRBV28,TRBJ2-7,TRBD2,TGTGCCAGCAGTTTGTTAGCGGGGAACTACGAGCAGTACTTC,CASSLLAGNYEQYF
15,NA,TRBV15,TRBJ2-7,TRBD2,TGTGCCACCAGCAGAGATGGAGCGGGAGATTACGAGCAGTACTTC,CATSRDGAGDYEQYF
14,NA,TRBV18,TRBJ2-7,NA,TGTGCCAGCTCACCAATGCCGGAGTCCTACGAGCAGTACTTC,CASSPMPESYEQYF
18,NA,TRBV4-2,TRBJ2-6,NA,TGTGCCAGCAGCCAAGAAGGCAAACTCTCTAGGGGGGCCAACGTCCTGACTTTC,CASSQEGKLSRGANVLTF
14,NA,TRBV5-1,TRBJ1-2,NA,TGCGCCAGCAGCCCTGGCACAGGGCCAATTGGCTACACCTTC,CASSPGTGPIGYTF
12,NA,TRBV19,TRBJ2-7,NA,TGTGCCAGTAGTACCGGACAGCCTGTTTTTTACTTC,CASSTGQPVFYF
16,NA,TRBV25-1,TRBJ2-1,TRBD1,TGTGCCAGCAGTGACGCTGGGACAGGGTTCGCAAGTGAGCAGTTCTTC,CASSDAGTGFASEQFF
15,NA,TRBV5-1,TRBJ2-2,NA,TGCGCCAGCAGCTTTAGGAGAGAGGACACCGGGGAGCTGTTTTTT,CASSFRREDTGELFF
15,NA,TRBV29-1,TRBJ2-3,TRBD1,TGCAGCGTCGCCGGACAGGGCCTCGGGAGAGATACGCAGTATTTT,CSVAGQGLGRDTQYF
16,NA,TRBV9,TRBJ2-5,TRBD1,TGTGCCAGCAGCGCCCCACGTACAGGGGGCGAAGAGACCCAGTACTTC,CASSAPRTGGEETQYF
13,NA,TRBV10-3,TRBJ1-1,TRBD1,TGTGCCATCAGCCCGGGGACAGGGGGCGAAGCTTTCTTT,CAISPGTGGEAFF
16,NA,TRBV11-1,TRBJ2-1,TRBD2,TGTGCCAGCAGCAAAGAAGCGGGAGGGTGGTACAATGAGCAGTTCTTC,CASSKEAGGWYNEQFF
13,few,TRBV9,TRBJ1-1,NA,TGTGCCAGCAGCGCGGACAGGAACACTGAAGCTTTCTTT,CASSADRNTEAFF
12,NA,TRBV7-2,TRBJ1-1,TRBD1,TGTGCCAGCAGCACCAGGGACAGTCGAGCTTTCTTT,CASSTRDSRAFF
14,NA,TRBV28,TRBJ1-1,NA,TGTGCCAGCAGGCCTACGAGGGATTTTGGTGAAGCTTTCTTT,CASRPTRDFGEAFF
13,NA,TRBV7-9,TRBJ1-1,NA,TGTGCCAGCACCTCCCGATCCGGGACTGAAGCTTTCTTT,CASTSRSGTEAFF
17,NA,TRBV28,TRBJ2-7,TRBD2,TGTGCCAGCAGTTTCGTCGGGACTAGCCGACAATCCTACGAGCAGTACTTC,CASSFVGTSRQSYEQYF
17,NA,TRBV4-3,TRBJ2-7,TRBD1,TGCGCCAGCAGCCAAGACCCGGTGGGGCAGGGGGCTTACGAGCAGTACTTC,CASSQDPVGQGAYEQYF